This T cell receptor (beta chain) was documented in a study of blood T cell repertoires in COVID-19. Study as a whole: Nucleic acid was either cDNA or gDNA, and it came from T cells, B-cell-depleted T cells, or PBMCs.

Across fewer than 25 US areas, participants ranged in age from about 18 to 90 years. With 0 bases clipped from V and 2 bases from J, the junction kept 4 bases outside the gene matches. Germline lookup yields CDR1 SGHRS and CDR2 YFSETQ. The CDR3 runs 15 residues. The protocol was immunoSEQ multiplex PCR, while the TCRdb copy is restricted to in-frame clones and leaves out a portion. The sample lists over 250,000 clones, roughly 91% occurring once. Sequencing was performed on PBMCs or T cells enriched from blood (not recorded which). V is TRBV5-1 and J is TRBJ2-7; 8 bases are shared with TRBD2. This sequence originates from a woman aged 60 to 75 in a cohort exposed to, infected with or recovered from COVID-19 (not recorded which). In DNA, the CDR3 is TGCGCCAGCAGCTTGGAGGGACTAGGGGCCTACGAGCAGTACTTC. Translation gives CASSLEGLGAYEQYF.